This TCR beta chain was captured by sequencing in a study of blood T cell repertoires in COVID-19. Background on the study: Specimens from acute and convalescent COVID-19 originated in the United States, Italy and Spain. PBMCs, B-cell-depleted T cells, or T cells were the source of the cDNA or gDNA that made up the material.

The CDR3 has 15 amino acids. Looked up from germline, CDR1 is SNHLY and CDR2 is FYNNEI. Trimming took 8 bases from V and 10 from J; bases not matched to a gene: 18. Study processing details: Amplification of reference gene primers provided the estimated nucleated cell counts. Assay: immunoSEQ multiplex PCR; the TCRdb copy retains only in-frame clones and omits some. Clonal size and the V and J genes are those of that table, whereas D and trimming came from the DNA. The profile covers approximately 150,000 clones, with roughly 79% appearing a single time and roughly 8.6% taken by the ten largest. This sequence originates from a man aged 50 or older with active or convalescent COVID-19. The chain joins TRBV2 to TRBJ2-5; 8 nucleotides line up with TRBD2. The sequencing sample was made of peripheral blood. Here the CDR3 DNA reads TGTGCCAGCCGAGAGTCTAGCGGGTTTGGGTGGATCCAGTACTTC. It specifies CASRESSGFGWIQYF.